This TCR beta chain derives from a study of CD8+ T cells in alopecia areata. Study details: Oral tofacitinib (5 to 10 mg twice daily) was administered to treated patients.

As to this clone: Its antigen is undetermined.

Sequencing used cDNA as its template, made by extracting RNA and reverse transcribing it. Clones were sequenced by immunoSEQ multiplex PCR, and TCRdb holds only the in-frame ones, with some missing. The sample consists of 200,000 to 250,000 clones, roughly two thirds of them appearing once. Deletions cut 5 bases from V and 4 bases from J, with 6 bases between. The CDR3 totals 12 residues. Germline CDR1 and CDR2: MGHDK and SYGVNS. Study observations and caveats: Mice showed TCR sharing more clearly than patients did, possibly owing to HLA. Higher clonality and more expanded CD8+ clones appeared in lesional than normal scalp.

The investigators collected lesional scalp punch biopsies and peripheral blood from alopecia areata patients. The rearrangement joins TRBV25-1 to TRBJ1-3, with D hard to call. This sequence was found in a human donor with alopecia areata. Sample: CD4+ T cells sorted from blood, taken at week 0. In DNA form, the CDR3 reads TGTGCCAGCAGTTCGGTCGGAAACACCATATATTTT. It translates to CASSSVGNTIYF.